The clone carrying this TCR beta chain was seen repeatedly, ten times or more. Its specificity is not known. The CDR3 has 15 amino acids. After removal of 6 bases from V and 2 bases from J, the junction contained 8 bases not matched to a gene. Germline V CDR1 and CDR2: DFQATT, SNEGSKA (reference sequence). These data come from a study of breast tumors, draining lymph nodes, adjacent tissues. TCRdb independently ran MiXCR on the multiplex PCR reads; one entry per CDR3 protein. The sample lists under 150,000 distinct CDR3 sequences; around 20% were seen once. The lymph nodes were axillary draining lymph nodes from breast cancer patients. The study, taken as a whole, reports: The lymph node origin of tumor T cells was framed as consistent with a hypothesis, not demonstrated. Tumor repertoires ranked between lymph nodes and nontumor tissue in diversity, with V and J gene preferences. Tumor and nontumor repertoires were significantly more similar in luminal-like than in basal-like breast cancer. Most tumor T cells seemingly derive from lymph node, then expand in tumor.

The rearrangement links TRBV20-1 to TRBJ1-5, with TRBD1 identical over 9 bases. This receptor was taken from a female donor with breast cancer. Some clones in this sample may be carry-over from other donors' samples. Sequencing used axillary lymph node tissue. CDR3 sequence (DNA): TGCAGTGCGACAACAGGGGGCGGGGGCAATCAGCCCCAGCATTTT. This translates into CSATTGGGGNQPQHF.